The 12 T cell receptor beta chains given below trace back to one sample, sequenced in a study of CD8+ T cells in alopecia areata. Extracted from the samples, RNA was reverse transcribed into cDNA to serve as the sequencing template. Assay: immunoSEQ multiplex PCR; the TCRdb copy retains only in-frame clones and omits some. In the table there are tens of thousands of clones, approximately 60% of which are singletons. The sequencing here drew on CD8+ T cells sorted from blood, taken at week 0. These receptor sequences come from a human donor with alopecia areata.

The rearrangement joins TRBV2 to TRBJ2-2; D is perhaps TRBD2 (6 bases). CDR1 is SNHLY and CDR2 is FYNNEI in the germline V gene. This CDR3 has 18 amino acids. Deletions cut 4 bases from V and 1 base from J, with 19 bases between. CDR3 in DNA: TGTGCCAGCAGTGGAGGTCCCCCGGAGGGCTTGAACACCGGGGAGCTGTTTTTT. It translates to CASSGGPPEGLNTGELFF.

This clone occurred a few times. The chain is built from TRBV28 and TRBJ1-1; tentatively, D is TRBD1 (6 bases). The CDR3 covers 14 residues. V was clipped by 5 bases and J by 1 base, with 11 bases between them. Germline V gene sequence: CDR1 MDHEN, CDR2 SYDVKM. Written as DNA, the CDR3 is TGTGCCAGCAGTCGGAGGACAGCGAACACTGAAGCTTTCTTT. Protein product: CASSRRTANTEAFF.

The gene calls are TRBV5-5 and TRBJ1-1; D is unclear. This CDR3 spans 15 amino acids. V was clipped by 2 bases and J by 3 bases, with 14 bases between them. The germline gives CDR1 SGHKS, CDR2 YYEKEE (reference sequence). The CDR3 loop reads CASSFFLGADTEAFF. In DNA, the CDR3 is TGTGCCAGCAGCTTTTTCCTGGGTGCAGACACTGAAGCTTTCTTT.

In this sample, this clone is medium-sized. CDR3 DNA: TGTGCCAGCATGGGGGCCCCCGGGCAAGAAGCTTTCTTT. Its protein is CASMGAPGQEAFF. This sequence joins TRBV21-1 and TRBJ1-1; the D segment call TRBD1 is taken from the table without a DNA check. TRBV21-1 corresponds to a pseudogene. The CDR3 is 13 amino acids.

CDR3 DNA sequence: TGTGCCAGCACCGATAGGGGTGACTATGGCTACACCTTC. Its translation: CASTDRGDYGYTF. The rearrangement links TRBV2 to TRBJ1-2; tentative D call: TRBD1 (5 bases). Per the germline V gene, CDR1 is SNHLY and CDR2 is FYNNEI. V lost 7 bases, J lost 3 bases, and 12 bases lay in between. CDR3 length: 13 residues. Full variable domain (remainder filled in from reference TRBV2 and TRBJ1-2): EPEVTQTPSHQVTQMGQEVILRCVPISNHLYFYWYRQILGQKVEFLVSFYNNEISEKSEIFDDQFSVERPDGSNFTLKIRSTKLEDSAMYFCASTDRGDYGYTFGSGTRLTVV.

This clone came up a few times. The chain has TRBV29-1 and TRBJ1-2; D is perhaps TRBD1 (6 bases). CDR3 length: 13 amino acids. Germline CDR1 SQVTM, CDR2 ANQGSEA. Between the trimmed V and J ends, which lost 7 bases and 7 bases, there was a span of 19 bases. The CDR3 protein is CSALEQGLGGYTF. The CDR3 nucleotides are TGCAGCGCACTGGAACAGGGTCTCGGTGGCTACACCTTC. Complete variable domain (other parts from reference TRBV29-1 and TRBJ1-2): SAVISQKPSRDICQRGTSLTIQCQVDSQVTMMFWYRQQPGQSLTLIATANQGSEATYESGFVIDKFPISRPNLTFSTLTVSNMSPEDSSIYLCSALEQGLGGYTFGSGTRLTVV.

Regarding this clone: Other DNA sequences in the sample encode the same CDR3. J is TRBJ1-3 and V is TRBV4-1; no definite D call. Per the germline V gene, CDR1 is MGHRA and CDR2 is YSYEKL. The V end was cut by 0 bases, the J end by 0 bases, with 9 bases between. The CDR3 spans 16 residues. CDR3 amino acids: CASSQDPGDSGNTIYF. CDR3 sequence (DNA): TGCGCCAGCAGCCAAGACCCCGGAGACTCTGGAAACACCATATATTTT.

This clone occurred once. The V gene is TRBV30, the J gene TRBJ2-1; no clear D. Germline lookup yields CDR1 GTSNPN and CDR2 SVGIG (reference sequence). Trimming removed 2 bases from V and 0 bases from J, with 5 bases in between. The CDR3 length is 13 residues. CDR3 nucleotide sequence: TGTGCCTGGAGTTCTAGCTCCTACAATGAGCAGTTCTTC. It codes for CAWSSSSYNEQFF.

The table lists this clone with a few counts. This chain links TRBV27 with TRBJ1-6, with D unresolved. The germline V gene encodes CDR1 MNHEY and CDR2 SMNVEV (reference sequence). The CDR3 has 13 residues. The V and J ends lost 3 bases and 6 bases respectively, with 6 bases between them. The CDR3 nucleotides are TGTGCCAGCAGTTTGCTTGGTAATTCACCCCTCCACTTT. Translated, it gives CASSLLGNSPLHF.

This clone was found a few times. J is TRBJ2-2 and V is TRBV9; D is unclear. This CDR3 spans 13 amino acids. V was pared by 0 bases and J by 5 bases, with 5 bases between. Germline assignment: CDR1 SGDLS and CDR2 YYNGEE. In DNA, the CDR3 is TGTGCCAGCAGCGTAGACGGAACCGGGGAGCTGTTTTTT. Translation: CASSVDGTGELFF. The full variable domain, its missing parts supplied by reference TRBV9 and TRBJ2-2, is DSGVTQTPKHLITATGQRVTLRCSPRSGDLSVYWYQQSLDQGLQFLIQYYNGEERAKGNILERFSAQQFPDLHSELNLSSLELGDSALYFCASSVDGTGELFFGEGSRLTVL.

The chain is built from TRBV4-1 and TRBJ2-5; D gene uncertain. Germline assignment: CDR1 MGHRA and CDR2 YSYEKL. Trimming cost V 0 bases and J 4 bases, with 3 bases left between them. The CDR3 has 12 amino acids. The CDR3 DNA sequence: TGCGCCAGCAGCCAAGATCGAGAGACCCAGTACTTC. Its translation is CASSQDRETQYF.

The rearrangement uses TRBV5-1 and TRBJ2-1; the match to TRBD2 covers 11 bases. V shed 4 bases and J 3 bases; nucleotides not matched to a gene: 6. The CDR3 is 16 residues long. From germline, CDR1 is SGHRS and CDR2 YFSETQ. DNA of the CDR3: TGCGCCAGCAGCCCTGTTGGGACTAGCGGCTACAATGAGCAGTTCTTC. It codes for CASSPVGTSGYNEQFF.